A selection of T cell receptor beta chains follows, all from one sample in a study of PD-L1 blockade in urothelial cancer. Only in-frame clones appear in the TCRdb table, and some are missing; sequencing was by immunoSEQ multiplex PCR. The table includes more than 45,000 clones, 88% detected once. The source material was PBMCs, sampled around atezolizumab (anti-PD-L1) treatment. These receptors all stem from an elderly man with urothelial cancer. Both conserved end residues are part of each CDR3.

v_gene	CDR3aa
TRBV27	CASKALDRTIEAFF
TRBV7-9	CASSWVATASGSWYEQYF
TRBV5-1	CASSLDAVVGGYEQYF
TRBV28	CASSFHTLDYGYTF
TRBV13	CASSLGSSVHEQYF
TRBV7-2	CASSLGANIYEQYF
TRBV5-6	CASSHLSGRSNEQYF
TRBV30	CAWGSGKVEQYF
TRBV27	CASSSLGGATEAFF
TRBV2	CASNLAGTGQETQYF
TRBV7-2	CASSLTAGTGIAYEQYF
TRBV7-7	CASSLASYNEQFF
TRBV4-1	CASSPTSISNTGELFF
TRBV11-2	CASSLANDRAQPQHF
TRBV6-6	CASSGTAGGNTIYF
TRBV6-5	CASRPQGSGANVLTF
TRBV6-5	CASSYGRASGEQYF
TRBV6-1	CASSLTGPADTQYF
TRBV10-3	CAISGDEGLTNTEAFF
TRBV27	CASTAGGGTDTQYF
TRBV6-5	CASSMTISGANVLTF
TRBV6-1	CASRVPGLNQQYF
TRBV5-6	CASSLNTEAFF
TRBV19	CASSIGGGGNKQETQYF
TRBV28	CASPPGTGEYTEAFF
TRBV14	CASSLRWSGSADTQYF
TRBV15	CATSRDKGNPNTEAFF
TRBV6-5	CASSYGQASNTEAFF
TRBV6-5	CASSLLPTGPGELFF
TRBV10-1	CASSESSSRGEQYF
TRBV16	CASSPRGLGGYTF
TRBV7-2	CASPLAGTGELFF
TRBV5-1	CASSLDRGLKYEQYF
TRBV28	CASSSPGEGNIQYF
TRBV25-1	CASTPPGGIYEQYF
TRBV18	CASSPEIGQGETQYF
TRBV12-5	CASGPGQAFSTDTQYF
TRBV7-2	CASSLEEYSGNTIYF
TRBV10-3	CATAPGGYQETQYF
TRBV11-3	CASSLELDRENQPQHF
TRBV4-1	CASSQGTGGRYNEQFF
TRBV21-1	CASSKGDRRTQETQYF
TRBV29-1	CSVGKLGANYGYTF
TRBV6-1	CASSEEWGSFPPLSGYTF
TRBV6-5	CASSASGRSYEQYF
TRBV7-2	CASSLQGGRGYTF
TRBV6-1	CATLPGLAGIEQYF
TRBV4-1	CASSPLSGRQTDTQYF
TRBV18	CASSPSEGFTEAFF
TRBV7-9	CASSLNYQPQHF
TRBV11-2	CASSPLFARFSYNEQFF
TRBV5-1	CASSSTDRGGYEQYF
TRBV10-3	CAIGATNEKLFF
TRBV18	CASSPSWTGHSGANVLTF
TRBV11-2	CASSSVGEGYGYTF